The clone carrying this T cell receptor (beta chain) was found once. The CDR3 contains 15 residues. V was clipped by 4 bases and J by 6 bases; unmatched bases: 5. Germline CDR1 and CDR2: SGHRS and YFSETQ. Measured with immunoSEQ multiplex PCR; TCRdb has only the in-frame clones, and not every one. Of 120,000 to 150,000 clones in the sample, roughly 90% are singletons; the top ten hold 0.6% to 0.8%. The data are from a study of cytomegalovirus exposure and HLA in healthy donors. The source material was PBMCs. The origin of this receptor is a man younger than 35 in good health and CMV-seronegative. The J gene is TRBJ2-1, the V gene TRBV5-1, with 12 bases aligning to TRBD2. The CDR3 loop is CASSDGLAGSNEQFF. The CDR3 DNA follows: TGCGCCAGCAGCGACGGACTAGCGGGGAGCAATGAGCAGTTCTTC.